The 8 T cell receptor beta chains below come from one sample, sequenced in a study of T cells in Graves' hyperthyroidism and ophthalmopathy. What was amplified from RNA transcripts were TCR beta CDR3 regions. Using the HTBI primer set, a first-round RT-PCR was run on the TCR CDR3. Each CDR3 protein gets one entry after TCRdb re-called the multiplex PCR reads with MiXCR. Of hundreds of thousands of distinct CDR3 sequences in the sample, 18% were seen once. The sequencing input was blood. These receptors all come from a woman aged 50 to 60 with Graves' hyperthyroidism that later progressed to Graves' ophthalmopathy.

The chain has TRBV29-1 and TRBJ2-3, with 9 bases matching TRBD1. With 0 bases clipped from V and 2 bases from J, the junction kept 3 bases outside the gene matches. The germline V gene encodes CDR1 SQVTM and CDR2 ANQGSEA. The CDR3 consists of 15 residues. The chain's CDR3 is CSVEEGQGVTDTQYF. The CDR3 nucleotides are TGCAGCGTTGAAGAGGGACAGGGAGTCACAGATACGCAGTATTTT.

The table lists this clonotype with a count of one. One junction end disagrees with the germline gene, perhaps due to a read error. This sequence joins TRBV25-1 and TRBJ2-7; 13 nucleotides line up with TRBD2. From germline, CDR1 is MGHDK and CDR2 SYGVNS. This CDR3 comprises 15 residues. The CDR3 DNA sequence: TGTGCCAGCAGTACTCCGGGACTAGCGGGGCACGAGCAGAACTTC. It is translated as CASSTPGLAGHEQNF.

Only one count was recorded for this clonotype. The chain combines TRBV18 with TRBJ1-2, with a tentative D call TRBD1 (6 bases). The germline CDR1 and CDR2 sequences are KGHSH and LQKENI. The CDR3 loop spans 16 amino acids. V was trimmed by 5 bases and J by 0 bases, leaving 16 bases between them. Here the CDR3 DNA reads TGTGCCAGCTCAAAAAGACAGGCCGAATCTAACTATGGCTACACCTTC. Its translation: CASSKRQAESNYGYTF.

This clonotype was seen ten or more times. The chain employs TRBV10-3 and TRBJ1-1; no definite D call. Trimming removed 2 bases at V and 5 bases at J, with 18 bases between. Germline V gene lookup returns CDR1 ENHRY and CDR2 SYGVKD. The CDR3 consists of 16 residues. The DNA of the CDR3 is TGTGCCATCAGTGAGGATATTCAGCCTCTAGGGACTGAAGCTTTCTTT. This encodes CAISEDIQPLGTEAFF.

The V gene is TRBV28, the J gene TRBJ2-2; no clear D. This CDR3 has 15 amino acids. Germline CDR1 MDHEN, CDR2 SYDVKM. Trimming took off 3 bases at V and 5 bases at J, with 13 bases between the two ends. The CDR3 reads CASSFFPLNTGELFF. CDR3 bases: TGTGCCAGCAGTTTTTTCCCCCTAAATACCGGGGAGCTGTTTTTT. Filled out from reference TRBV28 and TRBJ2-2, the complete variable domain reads DVKVTQSSRYLVKRTGEKVFLECVQDMDHENMFWYRQDPGLGLRLIYFSYDVKMKEKGDIPEGYSVSREKKERFSLILESASTNQTSMYLCASSFFPLNTGELFFGEGSRLTVL.

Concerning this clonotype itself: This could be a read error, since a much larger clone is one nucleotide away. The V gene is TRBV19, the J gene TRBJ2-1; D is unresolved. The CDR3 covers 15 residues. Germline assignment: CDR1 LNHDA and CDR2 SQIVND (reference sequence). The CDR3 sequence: CASSMYRGSYDEQFF. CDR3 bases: TGTGCCAGTAGTATGTACCGAGGCTCCTACGATGAGCAGTTCTTC.

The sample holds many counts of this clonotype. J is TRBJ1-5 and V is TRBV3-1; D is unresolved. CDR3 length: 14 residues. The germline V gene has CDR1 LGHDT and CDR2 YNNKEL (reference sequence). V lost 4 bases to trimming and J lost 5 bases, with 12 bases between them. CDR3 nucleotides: TGTGCCAGCAGCCCCCGCGGAGGAGATCAGCCCCAGCATTTT. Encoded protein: CASSPRGGDQPQHF.

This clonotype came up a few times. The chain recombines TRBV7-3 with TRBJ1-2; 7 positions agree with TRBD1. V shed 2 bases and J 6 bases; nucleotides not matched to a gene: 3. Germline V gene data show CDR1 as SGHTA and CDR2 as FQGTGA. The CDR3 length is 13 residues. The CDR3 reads CASSLPGTDGYTF. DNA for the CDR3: TGTGCCAGCAGCTTACCTGGGACAGATGGCTACACCTTC.